Below are 27 T cell receptor beta chains sequenced from a single sample in a study of T cells in women clearing cervical HPV infection. TCRdb's copy holds only in-frame clones and misses some; the assay was immunoSEQ multiplex PCR. The table gives approximately 17,000 clones; the top ten clones make up over 8.5% of it. The sequenced material came from blood buffy coat. Every receptor here comes from a woman aged 18-70 years with a cervical HPV16 infection that either progressed to CIN3+ or cleared (not recorded which).

As to this clone: The read falls 3 residues short of the CDR3 end, and the missing part is taken from the germline J gene. The rearrangement links TRBV6-1 to TRBJ1-6; TRBD1 agrees at 7 bases. Germline CDR1 reads MNHNS; CDR2 reads SASEGT. With V trimmed by 1 base and J by 5 bases, 5 bases remained unmatched. The CDR3 runs 16 residues. The part of the CDR3 DNA that was read is TGTGCCAGCAGTGAAGAGGGGGCTGGGAATAATTCACCC. Its protein product is CASSEEGAGNNSP. The full CDR3 sequence reads CASSEEGAGNNSPLHF.

As to this clone: From the germline J gene comes the end of the CDR3, since the read stops 3 residues before it. The rearrangement links TRBV5-1 to TRBJ1-1; 8 nucleotides match TRBD1. V was clipped by 4 bases and J by 3 bases; unmatched bases: 8. The CDR3 loop spans 15 amino acids. Per germline, CDR1 SGHRS and CDR2 YFSETQ. This CDR3 reads CASSRNDRGDTEAFF. The sequenced part of the CDR3 DNA is TGCGCCAGCAGCAGGAACGACAGGGGCGACACTGAA.

With respect to this clone: The CDR3 extends 3 residues past the end of the read, so its final part is completed from the germline J gene. The J gene is TRBJ2-5, the V gene TRBV24-1, with D tentatively TRBD1 (6 bases). V was pared by 2 bases and J by 5 bases, with 11 bases between. CDR1 and CDR2 (germline): KGHDR, SFDVKD. The CDR3 runs 14 residues. CDR3 in amino acids: CATSDSRGRETQYF. Incomplete CDR3 DNA: TGTGCCACCAGTGATTCCAGGGGAAGGGAGACC.

About this clone itself: The read ends 3 residues shy of where the CDR3 ends; the end is completed using the germline J gene. The chain joins TRBV20-1 to TRBJ2-7, with a possible D match to TRBD2 (5 bases). Trimming stripped 4 bases from V and 2 bases from J, with 6 bases between. The V gene's germline CDR1 is DFQATT and CDR2 SNEGSKA (reference sequence). This CDR3 comprises 11 residues. CDR3 DNA, as far as it was read: TGCAGTGCTACGCGGGCCTACGAG. Protein product: CSATRAYE. The entire CDR3 is CSATRAYEQYF.

Details on this clone: Coverage ceases 3 residues before the CDR3 finishes, and the germline J gene fills in the end. The J gene is TRBJ1-4, the V gene TRBV19, with 9 bases lining up with TRBD1. Unmatched junction bases numbered 6, after V lost 3 bases and J lost 7 bases. Germline V gives CDR1 LNHDA, CDR2 SQIVND (reference sequence). The CDR3 length is 15 residues. The CDR3 reads CASSILQGASEKLFF. The CDR3 bases that were read are TGTGCCAGTAGTATCCTACAGGGGGCTAGTGAAAAA.

CDR3 residues: CSARDGKRQGRDTQYF. The DNA read from the CDR3 is TGCAGTGCTAGAGACGGGAAACGGCAGGGCAGAGATACG. The chain combines TRBV20-1 with TRBJ2-3; D might be TRBD1 or TRBD2, each matching 5 bases. The read falls 3 residues short of the CDR3 end, and the missing part is taken from the germline J gene. Per the germline V gene, CDR1 is DFQATT and CDR2 is SNEGSKA (reference sequence). CDR3 length equals 16 residues. Deletions cut 0 bases from V and 5 bases from J, with 18 bases between.

Details on this clone: The read ends 3 residues shy of where the CDR3 ends; the end is completed using the germline J gene. The chain recombines TRBV11-2 with TRBJ1-1, with TRBD1 identical over 9 bases. CDR3 length: 12 amino acids. The V gene's germline CDR1 is SGHAT and CDR2 FQNNGV. The CDR3 DNA, read in part, is TGTGCCAGCAGCTTGGACAGGGGCGAA. Translation: CASSLDRGE. The whole CDR3 region reads CASSLDRGEAFF.

CDR3 sequence: CASSQPETGGYGYTF. The sequenced part of the CDR3 DNA is TGTGCCAGCAGCCAACCTGAAACAGGGGGCTATGGC. The J gene is TRBJ1-2, the V gene TRBV14; 8 nucleotides match TRBD1. From the germline J gene comes the end of the CDR3, since the read stops 3 residues before it. V lost 2 bases, J lost 4 bases, and 6 bases stayed unmatched. The CDR3 sequence is 15 residues long. Germline V gene lookup returns CDR1 SGHDN and CDR2 FVKESK.

With regard to this clone: The read ends 3 residues early relative to the CDR3; the germline J gene fills the gap. This chain links TRBV23-1 with TRBJ2-6; maybe TRBD2 (5 bases). TRBV23-1 is an ORF, and what it does is uncertain. V was shortened by 0 bases and J by 0 bases, with 24 bases between the two germline ends. This CDR3 comprises 22 residues. CDR3 sequence reads: CASSQSRRKGRGANSGANVLTF. The sequenced CDR3 bases are TGCGCCAGCAGTCAATCTCGGCGGAAAGGACGGGGTGCAAACTCTGGGGCCAACGTC.

As to this clone: The CDR3 is cut off 3 residues early in the read; its end comes from the germline J gene. V usage is TRBV28 and J usage is TRBJ1-2; D is unresolved. The CDR3 sequence is 13 residues long. Between the trimmed V and J ends, which lost 5 bases and 5 bases, there was a span of 12 bases. Germline V gene data show CDR1 as MDHEN and CDR2 as SYDVKM. CDR3 protein: CASSTDPRYGYTF. The CDR3 bases that were read are TGTGCCAGCAGTACTGACCCTAGGTATGGC.

Worth noting for this clone: The read halts 3 residues ahead of the CDR3 end, with the missing end drawn from the germline J gene. This chain uses TRBV20-1 with TRBJ1-5; 7 bases align to TRBD1. From germline, CDR1 is DFQATT and CDR2 SNEGSKA (reference sequence). V shed 0 bases, J shed 0 bases, and the junction held 5 bases outside the gene matches. The CDR3 totals 16 residues. The CDR3 bases that were read are TGCAGTGCTAGAGACCCGAAGGGGGCTAGCAATCAGCCC. Its translation is CSARDPKGASNQP. The complete CDR3 sequence is CSARDPKGASNQPQHF.

With regard to this clone: The observed sequence ends 3 residues before the CDR3 terminus, with the missing tail filled in from the germline J gene. The V and J genes are TRBV30 and TRBJ1-2, with D perhaps matching TRBD1 (5 bases). The ends were cut back, 2 bases at V and 2 bases at J, with 12 bases in the middle. The CDR3 is 14 residues long. Germline CDR1 GTSNPN, CDR2 SVGIG (reference sequence). The covered CDR3 bases are TGTGCCTGGAGTTCTAGGGGTCGGAACTATGGC. Encoded protein: CAWSSRGRNYG. Given in full, the CDR3 is CAWSSRGRNYGYTF.

The CDR3 sequence: CSAKERGSSYNEQFF. The CDR3 DNA, read in part, is TGCAGTGCTAAGGAGCGGGGGAGCTCCTACAATGAG. This chain connects TRBV20-1 to TRBJ2-1, with TRBD2 matching over 8 bases. The read halts 3 residues ahead of the CDR3 end, with the missing end drawn from the germline J gene. Trimming removed 4 bases from V and 0 bases from J; junction bases left unmatched: 5. The CDR3 runs 15 residues. Germline-derived CDR1 and CDR2 are DFQATT and SNEGSKA (reference sequence).

In the case of this clone: The read ends 3 residues early relative to the CDR3; the germline J gene fills the gap. The V call is TRBV7-9, the J call TRBJ2-7; 7 positions agree with TRBD2. Germline assignment: CDR1 SEHNR and CDR2 FQNEAQ (reference sequence). The CDR3 runs to 12 residues. J lost 6 bases, V lost 5 bases, and 4 bases had no gene match. CDR3 residues: CASSPTSSEQYF. Partial CDR3 DNA: TGTGCCAGCAGCCCGACTAGCAGCGAG.

As for this clone: The missing CDR3 end, 3 residues past where the read stops, is filled in from the germline J gene. The chain has TRBV19 and TRBJ2-3; 7 bases agree with TRBD2. The ends lost 5 bases at V and 0 bases at J; junction bases unmatched: 8. The germline CDR1 and CDR2 sequences are LNHDA and SQIVND (reference sequence). The CDR3 loop spans 16 amino acids. CDR3 amino acids: CASSERASGSTDTQYF. The CDR3 DNA, read in part, is TGTGCCAGTAGTGAGAGGGCTAGCGGTAGCACAGATACG.

Remarks on this clone: The CDR3 goes on 3 residues after the read ends, and that part is filled in from the germline J gene. The chain uses TRBV19 and TRBJ2-7; 8 nucleotides line up with TRBD2. The CDR3 covers 12 residues. With V trimmed by 6 bases and J by 4 bases, 2 bases remained unmatched. From germline, CDR1 is LNHDA and CDR2 SQIVND (reference sequence). CDR3 protein: CASSPGGYEQYF. CDR3 bases read: TGTGCCAGTAGCCCGGGGGGGTACGAG.

Frequency places this clone as medium-sized. The CDR3 end lies 3 residues beyond the end of the read and is filled in from the germline J gene. The genes are TRBV14 and TRBJ1-4; 11 bases map to TRBD1. The CDR3 length is 17 residues. Trimming took 4 bases from V and 3 from J; bases not matched to a gene: 7. The germline gives CDR1 SGHDN, CDR2 FVKESK. Partial CDR3 DNA: TGTGCCAGCAGCCTACGGACAGGGGGCAGAGCTAATGAAAAA. Residues: CASSLRTGGRANEK. In full, the CDR3 is CASSLRTGGRANEKLFF.

On this clone: The missing CDR3 end, 3 residues past where the read stops, is filled in from the germline J gene. The chain uses TRBV5-6 and TRBJ1-6, with a possible D match to TRBD1 (5 bases). This CDR3 region has 14 residues. Germline V gene sequence: CDR1 SGHDT, CDR2 YYEEEE. V lost 1 base and J lost 10, with 12 bases in between. The CDR3 loop is CASSLWGVGSPLHF. Partial CDR3 DNA: TGTGCCAGCAGCTTGTGGGGGGTGGGCTCACCC.

Worth noting for this clone: The CDR3 extends 3 residues past the end of the read, so its final part is completed from the germline J gene. The chain combines TRBV5-1 with TRBJ1-6, with D possibly being TRBD1 (6 bases). This CDR3 spans 13 amino acids. The germline V gene has CDR1 SGHRS and CDR2 YFSETQ. The V gene lost 6 bases and the J gene lost 7 bases, with 11 bases spanning the gap. CDR3 region: CASKDRRNSPLHF. CDR3 bases read: TGCGCCAGCAAAGACAGGAGAAATTCACCC.

Regarding this clone: The read is 3 residues too short to cover the CDR3 end, so that end is filled in from the germline J gene. The rearrangement uses TRBV7-9 and TRBJ2-3; maybe TRBD1 (7 bases). V lost 1 base to trimming and J lost 6 bases, with 11 bases between them. CDR1 and CDR2 (germline): SEHNR, FQNEAQ (reference sequence). The CDR3 runs to 14 residues. The CDR3 loop reads CASSLVQGGDTQYF. Incomplete CDR3 DNA: TGTGCCAGCAGCTTAGTCCAGGGGGGTGATACG.

A note on this clone: The read is 3 residues too short to cover the CDR3 end, so that end is filled in from the germline J gene. The chain joins TRBV20-1 to TRBJ2-3, with 7 bases fitting TRBD2. With V trimmed by 1 base and J by 2 bases, 6 bases remained unmatched. Germline CDR1 is DFQATT and CDR2 is SNEGSKA (reference sequence). This CDR3 has 15 amino acids. CDR3 loop: CSARGASGYTDTQYF. The sequenced part of the CDR3 DNA is TGCAGTGCTAGAGGGGCTAGCGGATACACAGATACG.

For this clone: The read falls 3 residues short of the CDR3 end, and the missing part is taken from the germline J gene. This chain joins TRBV28 and TRBJ2-1; 13 nucleotides line up with TRBD2. CDR3 length: 15 residues. Germline CDR1 and CDR2: MDHEN and SYDVKM. J was trimmed by 4 bases and V by 4 bases; bases with no gene match: 1. The CDR3 DNA, read in part, is TGTGCCAGCAGTTCGGGACTAGCGGGGTACAATGAG. Amino acid sequence: CASSSGLAGYNE. The CDR3 as a whole reads CASSSGLAGYNEQFF.

Regarding this clone: Read data end 3 residues before the CDR3 end; the end is taken from the germline J gene. The rearrangement links TRBV5-1 to TRBJ1-2, with a weak D call TRBD1 (5 bases). CDR1 and CDR2 from the germline V gene are SGHRS and YFSETQ. Trimming removed 2 bases from V and 4 bases from J, with 18 bases in between. CDR3 size: 16 residues. The DNA read from the CDR3 is TGCGCCAGCAGCTTCGGGGGAGATTCCGACCGCTATGGC. Its protein is CASSFGGDSDRYG. The complete CDR3 protein is CASSFGGDSDRYGYTF.

This clone counts as medium-sized by frequency. Sequencing ends 3 residues short of the CDR3 end; the germline J gene provides the rest. V and J are TRBV5-1 and TRBJ1-4; D may be TRBD1 (5 bases). V was cut by 4 bases and J by 5 bases, with 9 bases left in between. Germline loops: CDR1 SGHRS, CDR2 YFSETQ. The length of the CDR3 is 13 residues. The sequenced CDR3 bases are TGCGCCAGCAGCGAACAGGCCAATGAAAAA. Translation: CASSEQANEK. The whole CDR3 sequence is CASSEQANEKLFF.

On this clone: The read ends 3 residues shy of where the CDR3 ends; the end is completed using the germline J gene. The chain has TRBV28 and TRBJ2-7; 16 bases agree with TRBD2. Germline V CDR1 and CDR2: MDHEN, SYDVKM. V dropped 8 bases and J dropped 5; count of bases not matched to a gene: 9. The CDR3 is made up of 16 amino acids. The CDR3 sequence: CASAGTSGRVTHEQYF. CDR3 bases read: TGTGCCAGCGCTGGGACTAGCGGGAGGGTCACCCACGAG.

On this clone itself: Coverage ceases 3 residues before the CDR3 finishes, and the germline J gene fills in the end. The chain recombines TRBV10-3 with TRBJ1-1; D call uncertain. V was trimmed by 8 bases and J by 3 bases, leaving 13 bases between them. The CDR3 length is 13 residues. Germline CDR1 and CDR2: ENHRY and SYGVKD. The CDR3 spells CAIESGGDTEAFF. Partial CDR3 DNA: TGTGCCATCGAGAGCGGCGGGGACACTGAA.

On this clone itself: The read ends 3 residues early relative to the CDR3; the germline J gene fills the gap. J is TRBJ2-5 and V is TRBV11-2; TRBD1 matches 8 bases. V trimming: 2 bases; J trimming: 5 bases; junction bases outside the gene matches: 7. From germline, CDR1 is SGHAT and CDR2 FQNNGV. The CDR3 runs 15 residues. The CDR3 DNA, read in part, is TGTGCCAGCAGCTTAAGGCAGGGGGCTTGGGAGACC. Residues: CASSLRQGAWET. The whole CDR3 sequence is CASSLRQGAWETQYF.